The clone carrying this T cell receptor (beta chain) was counted a few times. Germline-derived CDR1 and CDR2 are SGDLS and YYNGEE. The CDR3 spans 15 residues. 60 Vbeta and 13 Jbeta primers were used in PCR. Libraries were prepared by immunoSEQ multiplex PCR; TCRdb keeps only in-frame clonotypes and omits some of them. This table holds some 180,000 clones, over 80% found once. The source of the sample is a study of cytomegalovirus exposure and HLA in healthy donors. This receptor was taken from a male donor in good health and CMV-seronegative. The sequenced sample was PBMCs. The chain is built from TRBV9 and TRBJ2-5, with D possibly TRBD1 on 6 matching bases. The end of the DNA is better explained by TRBJ2-7, so the J call may be wrong. The DNA of the CDR3 is TGTGCCAGCAGCACCGCCCCCGGACAGCCCTACGAGCAGTACTTC. It yields the protein CASSTAPGQPYEQYF.